This record concerns one TCR beta chain sequence. The antigen remains unidentified. The data belong to a study of T cell responses to AZD1222 COVID-19 vaccine. Sequencing was performed with immunoSEQ multiplex PCR; in TCRdb, only in-frame clones are kept and a portion is missing. The data hold around 100,000 clones, with 85% to 90% observed a single time. Study outcomes and limitations: Baseline seropositives among AZD1222 recipients totaled only six or seven. Epitopes outside B.1.351 and B.1.1.7 mutated regions reportedly drew nearly half of spike TCRs. With two AZD1222 doses given, Spike-specific TCR breadth and depth both rose. Most donors were white British and more were female, and clonal diversity was possibly underestimated.

V was clipped by 4 bases and J by 1 base, with 10 bases between them. Germline-derived CDR1 and CDR2 are MNHEY and SVGAGI. The CDR3 runs to 14 residues. The V gene is TRBV6-5, the J gene TRBJ1-1; D may be TRBD1 (6 bases). The source was peripheral blood, collected on day 0 of AZD1222 vaccination. The sequence was collected from an adult in good health. CDR3 bases: TGTGCCAGCAGTTTGGACAGTCGGAACACTGAAGCTTTCTTT. Translation: CASSLDSRNTEAFF.